This T cell receptor (beta chain) was sequenced during a study of blood T cells in healthy people across ages. In the case of this clonotype: Given a far larger clone just one base away, this is likely a sequencing read error.

The authors isolated at least 7 million PBMCs per sample. Each sample provided at least 6 micrograms of extracted total RNA. Using a J-beta primer mix together with a sample-barcoded 5' primer, a second PCR was run for about 6 to 12 cycles. All cDNA molecules were each tagged by a template-switch adaptor with 12 random nucleotides. A single record per CDR3 protein comes from TCRdb applying MiXCR to the 5' RACE reads. Counted here are some 1,500,000 distinct CDR3 sequences, roughly 43% occurring once; the ten biggest clones make up over 3.5%. Germline V lookup: CDR1 SGHTA, CDR2 FQGNSA. This CDR3 region has 12 residues.

V gene TRBV7-2 combines with J gene TRBJ2-5, with D unresolved. The TCR originated in a woman between 18 and 29 years old in good health. Sequencing used blood. The CDR3 coding sequence is TGTGCCAGCAACTTATATCAAGAGACCCAGTACTTC. This gives the protein CASNLYQETQYF.